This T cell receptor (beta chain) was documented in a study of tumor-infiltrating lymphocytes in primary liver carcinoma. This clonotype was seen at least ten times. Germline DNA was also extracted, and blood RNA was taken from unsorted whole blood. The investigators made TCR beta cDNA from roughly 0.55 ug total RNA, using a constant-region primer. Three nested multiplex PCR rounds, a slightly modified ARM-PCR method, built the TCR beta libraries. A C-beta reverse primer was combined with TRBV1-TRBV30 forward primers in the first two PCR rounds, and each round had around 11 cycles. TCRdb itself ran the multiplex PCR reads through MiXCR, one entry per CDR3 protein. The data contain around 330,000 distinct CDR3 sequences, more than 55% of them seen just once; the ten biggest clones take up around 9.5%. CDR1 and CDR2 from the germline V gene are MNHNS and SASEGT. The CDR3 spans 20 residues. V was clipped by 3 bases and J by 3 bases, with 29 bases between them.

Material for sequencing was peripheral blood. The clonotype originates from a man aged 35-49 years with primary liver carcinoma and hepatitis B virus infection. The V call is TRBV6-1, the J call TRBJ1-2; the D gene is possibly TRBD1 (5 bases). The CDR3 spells CASSDGAKRIHRGTHYGYTF. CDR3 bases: TGTGCCAGCAGTGACGGGGCCAAAAGAATTCACAGAGGCACTCACTATGGCTACACCTTC.